What follows is one TCR beta chain and its context. Its antigen is unidentified. V dropped 0 bases and J dropped 0 bases, with 7 bases sitting between them. Germline CDR1 reads SGDLS; CDR2 reads YYNGEE. The CDR3 runs to 15 residues. The data belong to a study of cytomegalovirus exposure and HLA in healthy donors. Study in general: An early release of data contained approximately 80 million unique TCRs, which came from HLA-typed donors.

Findings and caveats of the study: Follow-up analysis later connected one missense variant in DCLRE1C with trimming of TCR beta V- and J-genes.

Researchers ran the PCR with 60 Vbeta and 13 Jbeta primers. Using immunoSEQ multiplex PCR, the repertoire was profiled, and TCRdb retains in-frame clones only, with some absent. The data hold approximately 150,000 clones, with 75% to 85% observed a single time. The source is a man aged 45-65 years in good health and CMV-seropositive. Specimen: PBMCs. The V call is TRBV9, the J call TRBJ1-3; no firm D call. The CDR3 loop is CASSVGPNSGNTIYF. CDR3 DNA sequence: TGTGCCAGCAGCGTAGGGCCGAACTCTGGAAACACCATATATTTT. Using reference TRBV9 and TRBJ1-3 for the parts outside the CDR3, the full variable domain is DSGVTQTPKHLITATGQRVTLRCSPRSGDLSVYWYQQSLDQGLQFLIQYYNGEERAKGNILERFSAQQFPDLHSELNLSSLELGDSALYFCASSVGPNSGNTIYFGEGSWLTVV.